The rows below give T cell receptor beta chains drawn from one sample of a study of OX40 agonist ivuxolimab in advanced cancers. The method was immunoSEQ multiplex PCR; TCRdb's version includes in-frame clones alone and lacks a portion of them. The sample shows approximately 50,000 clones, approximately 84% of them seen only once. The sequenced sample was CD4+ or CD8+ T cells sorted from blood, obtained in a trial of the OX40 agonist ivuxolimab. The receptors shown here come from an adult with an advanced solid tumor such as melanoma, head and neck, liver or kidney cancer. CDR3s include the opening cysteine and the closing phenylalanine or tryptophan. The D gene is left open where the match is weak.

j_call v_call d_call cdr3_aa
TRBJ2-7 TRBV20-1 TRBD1 CSVTGGGEQYF
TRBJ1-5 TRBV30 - CAWSAHPGRQPQHF
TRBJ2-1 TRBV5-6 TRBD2 CASSRGRPSSYNEQFF
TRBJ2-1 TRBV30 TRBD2 CAWLTGTSGSNEQFF
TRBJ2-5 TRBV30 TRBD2 CAWRISGRSRETQYF
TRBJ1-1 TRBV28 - CASSLYRQAEAFF
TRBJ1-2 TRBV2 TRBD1 CASKGDRGGYTF
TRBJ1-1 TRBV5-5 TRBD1 CASSLDRGEPEAFF
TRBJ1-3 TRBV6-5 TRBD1 CASGTGVPGNTIYF
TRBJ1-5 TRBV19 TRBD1 CASGRDSDTKPQHF
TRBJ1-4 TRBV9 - CASGRMDEKLFF
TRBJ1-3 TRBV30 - CASSGPFSGNTIYF
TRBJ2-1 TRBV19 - CASSIDRGDEQFF
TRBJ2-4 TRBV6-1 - CASSEIQTKNIQYF
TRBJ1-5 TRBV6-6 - CASRGEWNQPQHF
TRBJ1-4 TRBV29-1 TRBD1 CSALGGAGDEKLFF
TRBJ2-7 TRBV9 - CASTPGPSSYEQYF
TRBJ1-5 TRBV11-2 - CASSLLPGGRENQPQHF
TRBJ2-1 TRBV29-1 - CSVGRSYNEQFF
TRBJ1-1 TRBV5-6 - CASSLVGSTEAFF
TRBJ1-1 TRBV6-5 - CASSPEWATEAFF
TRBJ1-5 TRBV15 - CATSRDDSSQPQHF
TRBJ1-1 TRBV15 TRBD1 CATSRPTGGSTEAFF
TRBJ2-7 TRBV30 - CAWSGGYEQYF
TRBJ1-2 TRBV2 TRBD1 CASSPRTGDGYGYTF
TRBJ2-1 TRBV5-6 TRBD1 CASSTGGGRGEQFF
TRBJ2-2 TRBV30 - CAWSVPPLFF
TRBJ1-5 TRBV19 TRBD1 CASSIMAGGFYSNQPQHF
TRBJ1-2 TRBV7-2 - CASSLGGRNGDGYGYTF
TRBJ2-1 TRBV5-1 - CASATNTGEVNEQFF
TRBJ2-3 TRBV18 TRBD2 CASSPVAGGPLADTQYF
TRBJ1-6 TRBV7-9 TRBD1 CASSLEGASPLHF
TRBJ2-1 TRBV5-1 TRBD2 CASSPKAGGRVNEQFF
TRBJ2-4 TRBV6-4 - CASTKWTELAKNIQYF
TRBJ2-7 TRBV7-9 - CASSLAREQYF
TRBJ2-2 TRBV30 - CAWSMGAGELFF
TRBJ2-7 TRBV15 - CATSRAAGNGEQYF
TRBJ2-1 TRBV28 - CASSLGGREGEQFF
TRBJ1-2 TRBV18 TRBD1 CASSLGQPYYGYTF
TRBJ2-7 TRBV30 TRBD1 CAWSPMTGGHEQYF
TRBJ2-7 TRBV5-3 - CARSLDSFTTYEQYF
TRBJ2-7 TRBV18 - CASSPSQQGGEQYF
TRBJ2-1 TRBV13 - CASSSQPASSNEQFF
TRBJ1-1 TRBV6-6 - CASSAWGDTEAFF
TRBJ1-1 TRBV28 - CASKGLMNTEAFF
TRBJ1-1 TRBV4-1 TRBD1 CASSPQGAGTEAFF